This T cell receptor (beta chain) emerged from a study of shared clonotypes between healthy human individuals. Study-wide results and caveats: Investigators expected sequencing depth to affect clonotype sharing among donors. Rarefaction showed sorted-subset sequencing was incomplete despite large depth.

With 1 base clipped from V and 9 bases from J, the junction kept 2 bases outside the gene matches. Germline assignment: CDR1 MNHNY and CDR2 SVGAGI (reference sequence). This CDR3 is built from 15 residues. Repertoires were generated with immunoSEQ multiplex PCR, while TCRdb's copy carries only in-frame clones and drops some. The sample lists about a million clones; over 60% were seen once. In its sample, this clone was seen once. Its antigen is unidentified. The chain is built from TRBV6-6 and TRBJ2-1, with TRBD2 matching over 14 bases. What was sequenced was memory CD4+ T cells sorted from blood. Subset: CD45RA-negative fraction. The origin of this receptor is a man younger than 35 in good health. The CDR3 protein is CASSYLGLAGVEQFF. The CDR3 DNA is TGTGCCAGCAGTTACTTGGGACTAGCGGGAGTTGAGCAGTTCTTC.